This TCR beta chain was sequenced for a study of blood T cell repertoires in COVID-19. Overall study context: T cells, B-cell-depleted T cells, or PBMCs provided the cDNA or gDNA that served as material.

This clone showed up just once. The germline CDR1 and CDR2 sequences are SNHLY and FYNNEI. V trimming: 6 bases; J trimming: 1 base; junction bases outside the gene matches: 8. This CDR3 spans 15 amino acids. Original handling: Amplified reference gene primers provided the basis for estimating nucleated cell counts. Generated by immunoSEQ multiplex PCR, the TCRdb table keeps only in-frame clones and is missing some. D and trimming come from the DNA, and the V and J calls and clone size come from that table. The sample comprises around 46,000 clones, about 77% of which are singletons, and roughly 21% rests with the top ten.

The sequence was obtained from a human donor with active or convalescent COVID-19. The donor label of this sample is uncertain. The sequenced material came from peripheral blood. The chain uses TRBV2 and TRBJ2-7, with TRBD1 matching 8 bases. CDR3: CASRRDRGGSYEQYF. Here the CDR3 DNA reads TGTGCCAGCAGACGCGACAGGGGCGGGTCCTACGAGCAGTACTTC. Based on the CDR3 plus reference TRBV2 and TRBJ2-7, the full variable domain is EPEVTQTPSHQVTQMGQEVILRCVPISNHLYFYWYRQILGQKVEFLVSFYNNEISEKSEIFDDQFSVERPDGSNFTLKIRSTKLEDSAMYFCASRRDRGGSYEQYFGPGTRLTVT.